A selection of T cell receptor beta chains follows, all from one sample in a study of blood T cell repertoires in COVID-19. Libraries were prepared by immunoSEQ multiplex PCR; TCRdb keeps only in-frame clonotypes and omits some of them. The sample holds 150,000 or so clones, 87% seen once. Sequenced: peripheral blood. These receptors were taken from a man older than 75 with acute or convalescent COVID-19. CDR3s include the opening cysteine and the closing phenylalanine or tryptophan. The D gene is left open where the match is weak. Rows may omit the clone size; those that give it use once, few, many or a size class.

J gene: TRBJ2-1
clone size: -
V gene: TRBV5-4
D gene: -
CDR3 protein: CASRGGAGLSSYNEQFF
CDR3 DNA: TGTGCCAGCAGGGGCGGGGCGGGCTTAAGCTCCTACAATGAGCAGTTCTTC

J gene: TRBJ2-7
clone size: -
V gene: TRBV7-8
D gene: TRBD1
CDR3 protein: CASSLAGTGLYEQYF
CDR3 DNA: TGTGCCAGCAGCTTAGCTGGGACAGGGCTCTACGAGCAGTACTTC

J gene: TRBJ1-1
clone size: few
V gene: TRBV28
D gene: -
CDR3 protein: CASSLAPGQLRTEAFF
CDR3 DNA: TGTGCCAGCAGTTTAGCCCCCGGACAGTTGAGGACTGAAGCTTTCTTT

J gene: TRBJ1-4
clone size: -
V gene: TRBV5-1
D gene: TRBD1
CDR3 protein: CASSFGQGNEKLFF
CDR3 DNA: TGCGCCAGCAGCTTCGGACAGGGGAATGAAAAACTGTTTTTT

J gene: TRBJ2-7
clone size: -
V gene: TRBV2
D gene: -
CDR3 protein: CASSRGLGYEQYF
CDR3 DNA: TGTGCCAGCAGTCGAGGACTGGGCTACGAGCAGTACTTC

J gene: TRBJ2-2
clone size: -
V gene: TRBV3-1/TRBV3-2
D gene: -
CDR3 protein: CASSQTNSDTGELFF
CDR3 DNA: TGTGCCAGCAGCCAAACCAACTCCGACACCGGGGAGCTGTTTTTT

J gene: TRBJ1-1
clone size: -
V gene: TRBV18
D gene: -
CDR3 protein: CASSPDIRDTEAFF
CDR3 DNA: TGTGCCAGCTCCCCGGACATCCGGGACACTGAAGCTTTCTTT

J gene: TRBJ2-1
clone size: -
V gene: TRBV5-1
D gene: -
CDR3 protein: CASSLVHAMDEQFF
CDR3 DNA: TGCGCCAGCAGCTTGGTTCATGCGATGGATGAGCAGTTCTTC

J gene: TRBJ2-3
clone size: -
V gene: TRBV18
D gene: -
CDR3 protein: CASSPDWGSTDTQYF
CDR3 DNA: TGTGCCAGCTCACCAGACTGGGGCAGCACAGATACGCAGTATTTT

J gene: TRBJ2-3
clone size: once
V gene: TRBV2
D gene: TRBD2
CDR3 protein: CASSRGLGLDTDTQYF
CDR3 DNA: TGTGCCAGCAGTCGTGGACTAGGGCTCGACACAGATACGCAGTATTTT

J gene: TRBJ2-3
clone size: -
V gene: TRBV7-9
D gene: TRBD2
CDR3 protein: CASSPGLAVNTDTQYF
CDR3 DNA: TGTGCCAGCAGCCCGGGACTAGCAGTAAACACAGATACGCAGTATTTT

J gene: TRBJ1-1
clone size: -
V gene: TRBV19
D gene: -
CDR3 protein: CASRRAPRDTEAFF
CDR3 DNA: TGTGCCAGTAGGAGGGCCCCGAGGGACACTGAAGCTTTCTTT

J gene: TRBJ2-3
clone size: once
V gene: TRBV18
D gene: -
CDR3 protein: CASSPPGRGTDTQYF
CDR3 DNA: TGTGCCAGCTCACCACCGGGCAGGGGCACAGATACGCAGTATTTT

J gene: TRBJ1-1
clone size: -
V gene: TRBV27
D gene: -
CDR3 protein: CASSLGGAGTEAFF
CDR3 DNA: TGTGCCAGCAGTTTAGGGGGCGCCGGGACTGAAGCTTTCTTT

J gene: TRBJ1-4
clone size: -
V gene: TRBV6-5
D gene: TRBD1
CDR3 protein: CASSRGQGHEKLFF
CDR3 DNA: TGTGCCAGCAGCAGGGGACAGGGGCATGAAAAACTGTTTTTT

J gene: TRBJ1-5
clone size: -
V gene: TRBV11-1
D gene: TRBD1
CDR3 protein: CASSQDRGQPQHF
CDR3 DNA: TGTGCCAGCAGCCAGGACAGGGGTCAGCCCCAGCATTTT

J gene: TRBJ1-2
clone size: -
V gene: TRBV30
D gene: -
CDR3 protein: CAWNSFIGYTF
CDR3 DNA: TGTGCCTGGAATAGTTTTATTGGCTACACCTTC

J gene: TRBJ2-5
clone size: -
V gene: TRBV7-6
D gene: TRBD1
CDR3 protein: CASSQPGQGQETQYF
CDR3 DNA: TGTGCCAGCAGTCAACCTGGACAGGGGCAAGAGACCCAGTACTTC

J gene: TRBJ1-1
clone size: -
V gene: TRBV29-1
D gene: TRBD1
CDR3 protein: CSVEETGGLGAFF
CDR3 DNA: TGCAGCGTTGAAGAGACAGGGGGACTGGGAGCTTTCTTT

J gene: TRBJ1-2
clone size: -
V gene: TRBV27
D gene: -
CDR3 protein: CASSPFRRGDRGF
CDR3 DNA: TGTGCCAGCAGCCCCTTCCGACGTGGAGACCGGGGCTTC